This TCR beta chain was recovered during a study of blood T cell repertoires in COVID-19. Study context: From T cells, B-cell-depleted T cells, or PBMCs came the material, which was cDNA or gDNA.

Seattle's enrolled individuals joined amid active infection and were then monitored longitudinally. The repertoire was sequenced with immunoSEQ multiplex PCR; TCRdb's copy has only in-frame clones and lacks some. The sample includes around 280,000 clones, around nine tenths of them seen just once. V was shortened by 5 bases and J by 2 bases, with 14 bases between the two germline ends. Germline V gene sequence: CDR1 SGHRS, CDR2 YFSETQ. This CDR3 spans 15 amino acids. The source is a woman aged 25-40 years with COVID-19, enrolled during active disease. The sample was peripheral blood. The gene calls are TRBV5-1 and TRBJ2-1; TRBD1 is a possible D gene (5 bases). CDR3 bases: TGCGCCAGCAGTACACTTAGCAGGGCCTACAATGAGCAGTTCTTC. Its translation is CASSTLSRAYNEQFF.